The 13 T cell receptor beta chains listed next were all sequenced from one sample in a study of cytomegalovirus exposure and HLA in healthy donors (dated by TCRdb to 2016 to 2017). The method was the immunoSEQ multiplex PCR assay. TCRdb re-hosts the immuneACCESS table, in-frame sequences only. Its copies lack some clones; in the studies checked, an unresolved V gene accounts for under half of them, and the cause for the rest is not known. The sample table contains roughly 140,000 clones; only one count was recorded for roughly nine tenths of them. The ten largest account for about 3.5% of the sample. Sequencing was performed on PBMCs. Receptors were obtained from a woman under 30 in good health and CMV-seropositive.

The genes are TRBV2 and TRBJ2-2; 10 nucleotides agree with TRBD1. J gave up 7 bases and V 4 bases, and 6 bases lay outside the gene matches. Germline loops: CDR1 SNHLY, CDR2 FYNNEI. CDR3 length: 15 amino acids. The CDR3 protein is CASSGRTGGNGELFF. CDR3 sequence (DNA): TGTGCCAGCAGTGGGCGGACAGGGGGAAACGGGGAGCTGTTTTTT.

The chain carries TRBV7-9 and TRBJ1-3; a weak D match, TRBD1 (6 bases). Between the trimmed V and J ends, which lost 6 bases and 4 bases, there was a span of 13 bases. CDR1 is SEHNR, CDR2 FQNEAQ, per germline (reference sequence). The CDR3 is made up of 14 amino acids. In DNA form, the CDR3 reads TGTGCCAGCAGTTATACAGGGCAGGGAAACACCATATATTTT. It specifies CASSYTGQGNTIYF.

This clone was seen just once. This sequence joins TRBV6-1 and TRBJ1-2; TRBD1 matches 7 bases. CDR1 and CDR2 from the germline V gene are MNHNS and SASEGT. V shed 2 bases, J shed 2 bases, and the junction held 2 bases outside the gene matches. CDR3 length: 14 amino acids. CDR3 DNA: TGTGCCAGCAGTGAAAAGACAGGGAACTATGGCTACACCTTC. It is translated as CASSEKTGNYGYTF.

The chain uses TRBV6-5 and TRBJ2-1; 11 nucleotides agree with TRBD2. The CDR3 loop spans 16 amino acids. Germline V gene lookup returns CDR1 MNHEY and CDR2 SVGAGI. V was pared by 4 bases and J by 2 bases, with 4 bases of the junction left unmatched. CDR3 DNA sequence: TGTGCCAGCAGTTCACCGGGACTAGCGGCCTACAATGAGCAGTTCTTC. Encoded protein: CASSSPGLAAYNEQFF.

The rearrangement links TRBV11-2 to TRBJ1-2, with D tentatively TRBD1 (5 bases). The CDR3 has 15 residues. Deletions cut 3 bases from V and 1 base from J, with 12 bases between. Germline V gene data show CDR1 as SGHAT and CDR2 as FQNNGV. The CDR3 region has the DNA TGTGCCAGCAGCTTCGCCGGGGGTTTTAACTATGGCTACACCTTC. Translated: CASSFAGGFNYGYTF.

This clone showed up just a few times. The chain employs TRBV27 and TRBJ2-1; 7 bases map to TRBD1. CDR3 length equals 15 residues. After removal of 5 bases from V and 0 bases from J, the junction contained 4 bases not matched to a gene. Germline assignment: CDR1 MNHEY and CDR2 SMNVEV (reference sequence). CDR3 in DNA: TGTGCCAGCAGTGGGACAGCGAGCTCCTACAATGAGCAGTTCTTC. Translating it yields CASSGTASSYNEQFF.

The chain joins TRBV30 to TRBJ2-5; 10 nucleotides agree with TRBD2. Germline V gene data show CDR1 as GTSNPN and CDR2 as SVGIG (reference sequence). The CDR3 sequence is 14 residues long. V lost 0 bases, J lost 6 bases, and 4 bases stayed unmatched. For the CDR3, the DNA is TGTGCCTGGAGTGTAACTAGCGGGACTAAGACCCAGTACTTC. This sequence encodes CAWSVTSGTKTQYF.

Only one count was recorded for this clone. The rearrangement uses TRBV18 and TRBJ2-3, with 9 bases lining up with TRBD2. Germline loops: CDR1 KGHSH, CDR2 LQKENI. The CDR3 extends over 16 amino acids. J lost 0 bases, V lost 4 bases, and 5 bases had no gene match. CDR3 bases: TGTGCCAGCTCACTCGTTACTAGCGGGAGCACAGATACGCAGTATTTT. Protein sequence: CASSLVTSGSTDTQYF.

The chain couples TRBV6-4 to TRBJ1-2, with 9 bases lining up with TRBD1. CDR3 length equals 14 residues. Trimming cost V 6 bases and J 2 bases; bases outside gene matches: 4. Germline V gene data show CDR1 as MRHNA and CDR2 as SNTAGT. The CDR3 sequence is CASSPGTGNYGYTF. Written as DNA, the CDR3 is TGTGCCAGCAGCCCCGGGACAGGGAACTATGGCTACACCTTC.

The rearrangement joins TRBV2 to TRBJ2-7; possibly TRBD1 for D (5 bases). This CDR3 region has 14 residues. Germline CDR1 reads SNHLY; CDR2 reads FYNNEI. V lost 5 bases and J lost 5, with 16 bases in between. CDR3 residues: CASSPESEGDEQYF. The CDR3 DNA reads TGTGCCAGCAGTCCAGAGTCTGAAGGGGACGAGCAGTACTTC.

This clone was seen a few times. The V call is TRBV5-1, the J call TRBJ2-7; tentative D call: TRBD1 (5 bases). This CDR3 is 11 amino acids long. In germline, CDR1 is SGHRS, CDR2 YFSETQ. Trimming shortened V by 4 bases and J by 6 bases, and 8 bases separated the two germline ends. Here the CDR3 reads CASSSDSEQYF. The CDR3 DNA reads as TGCGCCAGCAGCAGCGACAGCGAGCAGTACTTC.

The chain is built from TRBV6-6 and TRBJ1-4; D is ambiguous. In germline, CDR1 is MNHNY, CDR2 SVGAGI (reference sequence). This CDR3 comprises 16 residues. Trimming took off 0 bases at V and 2 bases at J, with 10 bases between the two ends. CDR3 amino acids: CASSYSSGYTNEKLFF. In DNA form, the CDR3 reads TGTGCCAGCAGTTACTCTAGCGGGTACACTAATGAAAAACTGTTTTTT.

The V call is TRBV29-1, the J call TRBJ2-5, with 12 bases that match TRBD2. Germline CDR1 is SQVTM and CDR2 is ANQGSEA. V lost 2 bases to trimming and J lost 4 bases; unmatched junction nucleotides: 8. The CDR3 loop spans 16 amino acids. This CDR3 reads CSVERASGRAVETQYF. DNA of the CDR3: TGCAGCGTTGAAAGGGCTAGCGGGAGGGCCGTAGAGACCCAGTACTTC.